This is a list of T cell receptor beta chains from one sample in a study of blood T cell repertoires in COVID-19. Measured with immunoSEQ multiplex PCR; TCRdb has only the in-frame clones, and not every one. Of roughly 300,000 clones listed, more than 75% are singletons. Sequencing input: PBMCs or T cells enriched from blood (not recorded which). These receptors all come from a woman in her thirties or forties with acute COVID-19. The CDR3 runs from the conserved cysteine through the conserved F or W. The D gene is left open where the match is weak. Part of the rows lack a size; the others show once, few, many or a class for expanded clones.

clone size	V gene	D gene	J gene	CDR3 DNA	CDR3 protein
once	TRBV11-3	TRBD1	TRBJ1-1	TGTGCCAGCAGCTCCGGGGACAGCAACACTGAAGCTTTCTTT	CASSSGDSNTEAFF
NA	TRBV5-6	NA	TRBJ1-1	TGTGCCAGCAGCATCTCGGGGAGGTTCACTGAAGCTTTCTTT	CASSISGRFTEAFF
NA	TRBV7-9	NA	TRBJ1-1	TGTGCCAGCAGCTTAGAGGGGAAGGGAGAAGCTTTCTTT	CASSLEGKGEAFF
NA	TRBV18	TRBD2	TRBJ2-7	TGTGCCAGCTCACCCCCGGGTAGCGGGTCCTACGAGCAGTACTTC	CASSPPGSGSYEQYF
NA	TRBV3-1/TRBV3-2	TRBD1	TRBJ1-3	TGTGCCTCTAGACAGGGGGCGTCTGGAAACACCATATATTTT	CASRQGASGNTIYF
NA	TRBV24-1	TRBD2	TRBJ2-5	TGTGCCACCAGTGACCGGACTAGCGGGAGGGGGGAAGAGACCCAGTACTTC	CATSDRTSGRGEETQYF
once	TRBV6-5	TRBD1	TRBJ1-1	TGTGCCAGCAGGCGACAGGGGCCTGAAGCTTTCTTT	CASRRQGPEAFF
NA	TRBV4-3	NA	TRBJ1-2	TGCGCCAGCAGCCAAGTCCCGCGCTATGGCTACACCTTC	CASSQVPRYGYTF
NA	TRBV12-3/TRBV12-4	NA	TRBJ2-2	TGTGCCAGCAGTTTGGGGACTACCGGGGAGCTGTTTTTT	CASSLGTTGELFF
NA	TRBV7-9	TRBD1	TRBJ1-2	TGTGCCAGCAGCTTGGGACAGGGTGGTGGCTATGGCTACACCTTC	CASSLGQGGGYGYTF
NA	TRBV5-1	NA	TRBJ2-5	TGCGCCAGCAAGGGGTTCCAAGAGACCCAGTACTTC	CASKGFQETQYF
NA	TRBV5-1	NA	TRBJ1-1	TGCGCCAGCAGCTTGGGACAGCCGAACACTGAAGCTTTCTTT	CASSLGQPNTEAFF
NA	TRBV18	TRBD2	TRBJ2-5	TGTGCCAGCTCACCGTCGACGGGACTAGCATCTGGCGAGACCCAGTACTTC	CASSPSTGLASGETQYF
NA	TRBV6-5	NA	TRBJ2-2	TGTGCCAGCAAATTTGGGCAGGCCACCGGGGAGCTGTTTTTT	CASKFGQATGELFF
NA	TRBV5-1	NA	TRBJ1-1	TGCGCCAGCAGCTTGGGGGGATACCTCAGGGTCACTGAAGCTTTCTTT	CASSLGGYLRVTEAFF
once	TRBV27	TRBD2	TRBJ2-1	TGTGCCAGCAGACTCGGGAGGGGGTCTGCCAATGAGCAGTTCTTC	CASRLGRGSANEQFF
few	TRBV7-9	NA	TRBJ2-1	TGTGCCAGCAGCCGAGGCATGGATGAGCAGTTCTTC	CASSRGMDEQFF
NA	TRBV12-3/TRBV12-4	NA	TRBJ1-2	TGTGCCAGCAGTTTAGCGGGAGGAGGGGGCTACACCTTC	CASSLAGGGGYTF
once	TRBV7-2	TRBD1	TRBJ2-3	TGTGCCAGCAGCTTAGACGGGACAGTTAGCACAGATACGCAGTATTTT	CASSLDGTVSTDTQYF
NA	TRBV6-5	NA	TRBJ2-7	TGTGCCAGCAGTTACTCGCCGGGGTCATACGAGCAGTACTTC	CASSYSPGSYEQYF